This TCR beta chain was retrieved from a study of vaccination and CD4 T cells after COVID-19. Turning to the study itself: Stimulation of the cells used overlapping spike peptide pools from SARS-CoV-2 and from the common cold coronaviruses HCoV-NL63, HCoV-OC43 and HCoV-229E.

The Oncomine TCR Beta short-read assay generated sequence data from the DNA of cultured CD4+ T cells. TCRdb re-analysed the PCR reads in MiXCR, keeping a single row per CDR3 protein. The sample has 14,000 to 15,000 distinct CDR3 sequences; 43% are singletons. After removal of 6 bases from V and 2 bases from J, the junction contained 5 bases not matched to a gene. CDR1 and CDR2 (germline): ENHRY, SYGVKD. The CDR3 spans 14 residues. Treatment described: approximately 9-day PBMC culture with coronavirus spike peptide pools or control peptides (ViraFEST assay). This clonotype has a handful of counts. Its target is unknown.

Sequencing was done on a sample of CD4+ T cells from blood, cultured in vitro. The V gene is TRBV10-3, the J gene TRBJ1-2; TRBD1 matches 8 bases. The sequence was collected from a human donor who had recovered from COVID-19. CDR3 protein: CAISAGQENYGYTF. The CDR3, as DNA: TGTGCCATCAGCGCGGGACAGGAGAACTATGGCTACACCTTC.